The 21 T cell receptor beta chains presented below share a single source sample, sequenced in a study of T cell responses to AZD1222 COVID-19 vaccine. Using immunoSEQ multiplex PCR, the repertoire was profiled, and TCRdb retains in-frame clones only, with some absent. The repertoire includes fewer than 200,000 clones, 85% to 90% of them detected once, and 1.6% sits in the top ten. The starting material was peripheral blood, obtained on day 0 of AZD1222 vaccination. These receptors originate from an adult in good health.

This chain connects TRBV5-4 to TRBJ2-1; a weak D match, TRBD1 (6 bases). V lost 4 bases and J lost 5, with 16 bases in between. Germline V gene lookup returns CDR1 SGHNT and CDR2 YYREEE (reference sequence). The CDR3 contains 15 residues. The CDR3 DNA sequence: TGTGCCAGCAGCCCAGTGGGGGCCAGAAACAATGAGCAGTTCTTC. Translation: CASSPVGARNNEQFF.

The V gene is TRBV5-6, the J gene TRBJ1-3, with D maybe TRBD1 (5 bases). V lost 0 bases, J lost 0 bases, and 16 bases lay in between. Germline values: CDR1 SGHDT, CDR2 YYEEEE. This CDR3 region has 18 residues. In DNA, the CDR3 is TGTGCCAGCAGCTTGGGAGGGATTTTGGGGGGCTCTGGAAACACCATATATTTT. Protein: CASSLGGILGGSGNTIYF.

The CDR3 DNA is TGTGCCAGCAGCGGAGGGGCATGGTATGGCTACACCTTC. This encodes CASSGGAWYGYTF. V gene TRBV28 combines with J gene TRBJ1-2; D may be TRBD1 (5 bases). This CDR3 comprises 13 residues. Per germline, CDR1 MDHEN and CDR2 SYDVKM. V lost 6 bases and J 5 bases, leaving 13 bases between the germline ends.

This chain uses TRBV30 with TRBJ1-3; TRBD1 is a possible D gene (6 bases). CDR3 size: 12 residues. With 4 bases removed from V and 4 bases from J, the gap between germline ends came to 8 bases. CDR1 is GTSNPN and CDR2 is SVGIG in the germline V gene (reference sequence). This CDR3 reads CAWNREGNTIYF. DNA of the CDR3: TGTGCCTGGAACAGGGAAGGAAACACCATATATTTT.

The genes are TRBV19 and TRBJ1-1, with TRBD1 as a possible D gene (5 bases). The CDR3 has 15 amino acids. In germline, CDR1 is LNHDA, CDR2 SQIVND (reference sequence). V shed 4 bases and J shed 4 bases, with 16 bases lying between them. The CDR3 bases are TGTGCCAGTAGTACTTACCAGGCAGGGACCACTGAAGCTTTCTTT. Amino acid sequence: CASSTYQAGTTEAFF.

The CDR3 nucleotides read TGTGCCAGTAGTATTATTGGAGGCGGGAGGTCCGGGGAGCTGTTTTTT. Translation gives CASSIIGGGRSGELFF. V and J are TRBV19 and TRBJ2-2, with 8 bases identical to TRBD2. This CDR3 is 16 amino acids long. In germline, CDR1 is LNHDA, CDR2 SQIVND (reference sequence). With V trimmed by 3 bases and J by 6 bases, 9 bases remained unmatched.

This chain uses TRBV5-1 with TRBJ2-7; D gene uncertain. Trimming took off 5 bases at V and 0 bases at J, with 12 bases between the two ends. The CDR3 has 14 residues. Germline V gene data show CDR1 as SGHRS and CDR2 as YFSETQ. The CDR3 loop reads CASRDGPSSYEQYV. DNA for the CDR3: TGCGCCAGCAGGGACGGACCAAGCTCCTACGAGCAGTACGTC.

This rearrangement joins TRBV5-8 to TRBJ2-5; D uncertain. This CDR3 is 13 amino acids long. Germline-derived CDR1 and CDR2 are SGHTS and YDEGEE. V lost 7 bases to trimming and J lost 1 base, with 11 bases between them. CDR3 region: CASLLWGQETQYF. In DNA form, the CDR3 reads TGTGCCAGCCTTCTCTGGGGCCAAGAGACCCAGTACTTC.

The genes are TRBV2 and TRBJ1-6; perhaps TRBD1 as D (5 bases). Trimming removed 0 bases at V and 9 bases at J, with 15 bases between. CDR3 length: 16 residues. Per germline, CDR1 SNHLY and CDR2 FYNNEI. CDR3 DNA: TGTGCCAGCAGTGAAGCGAGGGGCGGCCGAAGTTCACCCCTCCACTTT. Encoded protein: CASSEARGGRSSPLHF. The full variable domain, completed using reference TRBV2 and TRBJ1-6, is EPEVTQTPSHQVTQMGQEVILRCVPISNHLYFYWYRQILGQKVEFLVSFYNNEISEKSEIFDDQFSVERPDGSNFTLKIRSTKLEDSAMYFCASSEARGGRSSPLHFGNGTRLTVT.

This chain links TRBV24-1 with TRBJ2-2; 10 nucleotides line up with TRBD1. Trimming cost V 4 bases and J 4 bases; bases outside gene matches: 5. Germline-derived CDR1 and CDR2 are KGHDR and SFDVKD. This CDR3 is built from 16 residues. CDR3 sequence (DNA): TGTGCCACCAGTGAGTGGGACAGGGGTAGCACCGGGGAGCTGTTTTTT. Its protein is CATSEWDRGSTGELFF.

The rearrangement uses TRBV7-2 and TRBJ2-1; TRBD2 is a possible D gene (6 bases). Germline V gene lookup returns CDR1 SGHTA and CDR2 FQGNSA. The CDR3 loop spans 13 amino acids. V shed 0 bases and J shed 7 bases, with 7 bases lying between them. The CDR3 is CASSLARGNEQFF. The DNA for the CDR3 is TGTGCCAGCAGCTTAGCGCGGGGAAATGAGCAGTTCTTC.

V and J are TRBV7-2 and TRBJ2-7; TRBD2 matches at 8 bases. V dropped 4 bases and J dropped 2; count of bases not matched to a gene: 13. The CDR3 loop spans 17 amino acids. Germline CDR1 is SGHTA and CDR2 is FQGNSA. The CDR3 DNA follows: TGTGCCAGCAGCTCCGGGGGGTTGGCGGGACTAGCCTACGAGCAGTACTTC. Translation: CASSSGGLAGLAYEQYF.

The J gene is TRBJ2-2, the V gene TRBV19; 10 bases agree with TRBD2. Germline CDR1 and CDR2: LNHDA and SQIVND (reference sequence). This CDR3 region has 15 residues. The ends lost 5 bases at V and 6 bases at J; junction bases unmatched: 6. DNA of the CDR3: TGTGCCAGTAGTTATAGCGGGAGGATCGCCGGGGAGCTGTTTTTT. It specifies CASSYSGRIAGELFF. The full variable domain, in which reference TRBV19 and TRBJ2-2 provide the parts outside the CDR3, is DGGITQSPKYLFRKEGQNVTLSCEQNLNHDAMYWYRQDPGQGLRLIYYSQIVNDFQKGDIAEGYSVSREKKESFPLTVTSAQKNPTAFYLCASSYSGRIAGELFFGEGSRLTVL.

The chain joins TRBV10-3 to TRBJ2-5; TRBD2 might be the D (5 bases). This CDR3 is built from 15 residues. The germline gives CDR1 ENHRY, CDR2 SYGVKD. Trimming cost V 6 bases and J 4 bases, with 18 bases left between them. The CDR3: CAIRAGPISGETQYF. For the CDR3, the DNA is TGTGCCATCAGGGCGGGTCCGATCTCGGGAGAGACCCAGTACTTC.

The chain joins TRBV3-1 (or the pseudogene TRBV3-2) to TRBJ1-4, with D maybe TRBD1 (6 bases). V lost 5 bases to trimming and J lost 7 bases, with 20 bases between them. CDR3 length: 16 residues. Germline-derived CDR1 and CDR2 are LGHDT and YNNKEL (reference sequence). CDR3 amino acids: CASSGGRRLTGEKLFF. CDR3 bases: TGTGCCAGCAGCGGGGGGCGGCGACTGACGGGTGAAAAACTGTTTTTT.

The chain links TRBV2 to TRBJ2-1; either TRBD1 or TRBD2 may fit D (5 bases each). Per germline, CDR1 SNHLY and CDR2 FYNNEI. This CDR3 is 14 amino acids long. V lost 7 bases and J lost 0, with 10 bases in between. CDR3 amino acids: CASIKGSSYNEQFF. The CDR3 nucleotides are TGTGCCAGCATTAAGGGGAGCTCCTACAATGAGCAGTTCTTC.

This clone was detected a few times. The chain carries TRBV3-1 (or the pseudogene TRBV3-2) and TRBJ1-1; D may be TRBD1 (6 bases). Germline V lookup: CDR1 LGHDT, CDR2 YNNKEL (reference sequence). The CDR3 spans 16 residues. Trimming removed 0 bases from V and 2 bases from J, with 13 bases in between. The CDR3, as DNA: TGTGCCAGCAGCCAAGACGGGGGCAGGGCAAACACTGAAGCTTTCTTT. Residues: CASSQDGGRANTEAFF.

The chain recombines TRBV7-9 with TRBJ2-2; D is unresolved. The CDR3 length is 13 residues. V lost 2 bases, J lost 6 bases, and 7 bases lay in between. The germline CDR1 and CDR2 sequences are SEHNR and FQNEAQ (reference sequence). As DNA, the CDR3 is TGTGCCAGCAGCTTACCTTCCCCCGGGGAGCTGTTTTTT. The encoded protein is CASSLPSPGELFF. Full variable domain (outside the CDR3, taken from reference TRBV7-9 and TRBJ2-2): DTGVSQNPRHKITKRGQNVTFRCDPISEHNRLYWYRQTLGQGPEFLTYFQNEAQLEKSRLLSDRFSAERPKGSFSTLEIQRTEQGDSAMYLCASSLPSPGELFFGEGSRLTVL.

The V call is TRBV28, the J call TRBJ2-7; possible D gene TRBD2, 6 bases. The ends were cut back, 4 bases at V and 3 bases at J, with 16 bases in the middle. CDR3 length: 15 amino acids. Germline-derived CDR1 and CDR2 are MDHEN and SYDVKM. The CDR3, as DNA: TGTGCCAGCAGTTCTACCGGGACTCACCACTACGAGCAGTACTTC. Amino acid sequence: CASSSTGTHHYEQYF.

The genes are TRBV2 and TRBJ2-1, with 9 bases matching TRBD1. Germline V lookup: CDR1 SNHLY, CDR2 FYNNEI. V shed 5 bases and J 7 bases; nucleotides not matched to a gene: 12. This CDR3 is 16 amino acids long. This chain's CDR3 is CASSKSTGGVRNEQFF. The CDR3 DNA is TGTGCCAGCAGTAAGTCAACAGGGGGCGTGAGAAATGAGCAGTTCTTC.

The chain recombines TRBV9 with TRBJ1-5, with D possibly being TRBD1 (5 bases). Germline CDR1 reads SGDLS; CDR2 reads YYNGEE. This CDR3 spans 14 amino acids. V was trimmed by 2 bases and J by 4 bases, leaving 10 bases between them. The CDR3 sequence is CASSVSQGNQPQHF. In DNA, the CDR3 is TGTGCCAGCAGCGTGAGCCAGGGTAATCAGCCCCAGCATTTT. The full variable domain, with the rest looked up from reference TRBV9 and TRBJ1-5, is DSGVTQTPKHLITATGQRVTLRCSPRSGDLSVYWYQQSLDQGLQFLIQYYNGEERAKGNILERFSAQQFPDLHSELNLSSLELGDSALYFCASSVSQGNQPQHFGDGTRLSIL.